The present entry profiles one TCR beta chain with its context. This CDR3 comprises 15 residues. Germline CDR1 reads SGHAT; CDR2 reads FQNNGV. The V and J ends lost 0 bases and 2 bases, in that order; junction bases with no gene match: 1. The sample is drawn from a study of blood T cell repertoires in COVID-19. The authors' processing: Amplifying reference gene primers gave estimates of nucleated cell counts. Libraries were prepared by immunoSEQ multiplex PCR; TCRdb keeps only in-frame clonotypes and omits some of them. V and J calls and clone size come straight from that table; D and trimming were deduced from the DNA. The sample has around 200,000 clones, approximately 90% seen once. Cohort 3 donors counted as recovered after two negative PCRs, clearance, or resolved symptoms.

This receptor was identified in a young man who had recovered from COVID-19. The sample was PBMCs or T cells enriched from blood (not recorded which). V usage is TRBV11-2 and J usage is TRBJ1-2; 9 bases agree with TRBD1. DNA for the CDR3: TGTGCCAGCAGCTTAGAGGGGACAGGGAACTATGGCTACACCTTC. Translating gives CASSLEGTGNYGYTF.